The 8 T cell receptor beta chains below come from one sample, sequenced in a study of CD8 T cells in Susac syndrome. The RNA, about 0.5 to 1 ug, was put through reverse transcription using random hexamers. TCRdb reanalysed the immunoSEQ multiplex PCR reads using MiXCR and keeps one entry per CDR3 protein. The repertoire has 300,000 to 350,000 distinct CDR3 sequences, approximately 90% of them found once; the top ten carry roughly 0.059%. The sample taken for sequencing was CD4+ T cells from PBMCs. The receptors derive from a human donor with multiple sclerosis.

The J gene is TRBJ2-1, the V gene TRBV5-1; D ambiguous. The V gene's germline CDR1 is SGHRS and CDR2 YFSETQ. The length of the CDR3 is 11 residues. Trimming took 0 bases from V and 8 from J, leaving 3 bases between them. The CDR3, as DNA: TGCGCCAGCAGCTTGGACGATGAGCAGTTCTTC. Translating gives CASSLDDEQFF.

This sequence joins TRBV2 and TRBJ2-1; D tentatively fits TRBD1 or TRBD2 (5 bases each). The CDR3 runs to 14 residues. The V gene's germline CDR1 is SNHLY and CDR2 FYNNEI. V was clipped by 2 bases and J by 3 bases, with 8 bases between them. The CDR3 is CASSETGRYNEQFF. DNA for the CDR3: TGTGCCAGCAGTGAAACGGGACGCTACAATGAGCAGTTCTTC.

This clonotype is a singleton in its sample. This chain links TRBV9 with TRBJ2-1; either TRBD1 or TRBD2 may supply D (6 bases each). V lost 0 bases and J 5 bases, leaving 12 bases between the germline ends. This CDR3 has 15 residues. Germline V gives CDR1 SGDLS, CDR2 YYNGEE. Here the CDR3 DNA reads TGTGCCAGCAGCGTAGGGGGGGCGCGGGACAATGAGCAGTTCTTC. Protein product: CASSVGGARDNEQFF.

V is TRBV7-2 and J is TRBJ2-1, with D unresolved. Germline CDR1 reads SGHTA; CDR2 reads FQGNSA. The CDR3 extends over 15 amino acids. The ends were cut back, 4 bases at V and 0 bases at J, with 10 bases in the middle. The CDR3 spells CASSSVINSYNEQFF. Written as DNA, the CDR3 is TGTGCCAGCAGCTCAGTAATCAACTCCTACAATGAGCAGTTCTTC.

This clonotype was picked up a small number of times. As DNA, the CDR3 is TGCAGTGCTAGGCGGCTGAACACCGGGGAGCTGTTTTTT. It yields the protein CSARRLNTGELFF. The V call is TRBV20-1, the J call TRBJ2-2; unclear D gene. The germline V and J ends were trimmed by 3 bases and 1 base, with 6 bases remaining between them. CDR3 length: 13 amino acids. CDR1 and CDR2 (germline): DFQATT, SNEGSKA (reference sequence).

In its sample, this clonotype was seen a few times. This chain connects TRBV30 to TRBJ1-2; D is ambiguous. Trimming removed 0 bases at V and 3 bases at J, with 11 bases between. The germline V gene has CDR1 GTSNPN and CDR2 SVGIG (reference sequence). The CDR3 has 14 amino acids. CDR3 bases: TGTGCCTGGAGTGTAGGCGGGAAAGACTATGGCTACACCTTC. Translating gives CAWSVGGKDYGYTF.

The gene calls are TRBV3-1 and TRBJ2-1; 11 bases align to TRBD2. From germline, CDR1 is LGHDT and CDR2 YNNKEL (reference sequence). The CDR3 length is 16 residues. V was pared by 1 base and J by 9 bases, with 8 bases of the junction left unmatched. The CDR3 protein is CASSQGIAGGPGEQFF. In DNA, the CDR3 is TGTGCCAGCAGCCAAGGGATAGCGGGGGGGCCGGGTGAGCAGTTCTTC.

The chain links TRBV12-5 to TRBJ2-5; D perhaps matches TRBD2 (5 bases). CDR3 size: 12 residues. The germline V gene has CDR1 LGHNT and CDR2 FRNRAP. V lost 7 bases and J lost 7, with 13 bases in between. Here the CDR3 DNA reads TGTGCTAGTGCCACAACTAGTGGGACCCAGTACTTC. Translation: CASATTSGTQYF.